A single sample is the source of the 10 T cell receptor beta chains below, sequenced in a study of T cells in Graves' hyperthyroidism and ophthalmopathy. Amplified TCR beta CDR3 regions derived from RNA transcripts. Primed by the HTBI set, a first-round RT-PCR was run on the TCR CDR3. TCRdb analysed the multiplex PCR reads with MiXCR anew, one entry per CDR3 protein. The sample lists over 700,000 distinct CDR3 sequences, roughly a sixth occurring once. The material sequenced was blood. The receptor set was obtained from a woman aged 45-59 years with Graves' hyperthyroidism that later progressed to Graves' ophthalmopathy.

This clonotype was recorded many times. This chain uses TRBV28 with TRBJ1-3; D is undetermined. With 3 bases removed from V and 0 bases from J, the gap between germline ends came to 9 bases. Germline V gives CDR1 MDHEN, CDR2 SYDVKM. This CDR3 comprises 15 residues. Here the CDR3 DNA reads TGTGCCAGCAGTTTGTCCAGACACTCTGGAAACACCATATATTTT. Protein product: CASSLSRHSGNTIYF.

In this sample, this clonotype turned up many times. V and J are TRBV5-8 and TRBJ1-3, with D unresolved. CDR1 is SGHTS and CDR2 is YDEGEE in the germline V gene. Trimming shortened V by 5 bases and J by 4 bases, and 16 bases separated the two germline ends. The CDR3 loop spans 15 amino acids. CDR3 sequence: CASSNDGVRGNTIYF. CDR3 nucleotides: TGTGCCAGCAGTAACGACGGGGTTCGCGGAAACACCATATATTTT.

At least ten counts were recorded for this clonotype. The chain is built from TRBV20-1 and TRBJ1-1; 12 nucleotides match TRBD1. Germline V gene sequence: CDR1 DFQATT, CDR2 SNEGSKA (reference sequence). V was pared by 2 bases and J by 0 bases, with 7 bases of the junction left unmatched. The CDR3 is 17 residues long. The CDR3: CSARLPGQGALNTEAFF. The CDR3 nucleotides are TGCAGTGCTAGATTGCCGGGACAGGGGGCCCTGAACACTGAAGCTTTCTTT.

This clonotype was detected a few times. This sequence joins TRBV4-2 and TRBJ1-2; no definite D call. CDR1 and CDR2 from the germline V gene are LGHNA and YNFKEQ. The CDR3 totals 14 residues. Trimming cost V 1 base and J 6 bases, with 12 bases left between them. The DNA of the CDR3 is TGTGCCAGCAGCCAAGTATTGGGAGGAAATGGCTACACCTTC. Its protein is CASSQVLGGNGYTF.

As concerns this clonotype: Compared with germline, one end of the junction differs, possibly owing to a read error. The J gene is TRBJ1-5, the V gene TRBV6-2 or TRBV6-3; D not certain. CDR1 and CDR2 from the germline V gene are MNHEY and SVGEGT. This CDR3 is built from 15 residues. The CDR3 reads CACRLTDYSNQPQHF. The CDR3 coding sequence is TGTGCCTGCAGGCTCACAGATTATAGCAATCAGCCCCAGCATTTT.

This clonotype has ten or more counts. The rearrangement joins TRBV28 to TRBJ1-1; no clear D. The CDR3 has 14 amino acids. Germline-derived CDR1 and CDR2 are MDHEN and SYDVKM. The V end was cut by 3 bases, the J end by 5 bases, with 13 bases between. This CDR3 is CASSFGGLRTEAFF. The CDR3 region has the DNA TGTGCCAGCAGTTTTGGAGGGTTGAGGACTGAAGCTTTCTTT.

In this sample, this clonotype turned up many times. V gene TRBV20-1 combines with J gene TRBJ1-1; unclear D gene. The CDR3 contains 13 residues. CDR1 DFQATT and CDR2 SNEGSKA come from the germline V gene (reference sequence). V shed 3 bases and J shed 6 bases, with 14 bases lying between them. As DNA, the CDR3 is TGCAGTGCTAGGGGCGGACGGCTTTCTGAAGCTTTCTTT. Translating it yields CSARGGRLSEAFF.

At least ten counts were recorded for this clonotype. This chain uses TRBV14 with TRBJ1-1, with unresolved D. V was shortened by 0 bases and J by 10 bases, with 12 bases between the two germline ends. This CDR3 region has 13 residues. Looked up from germline, CDR1 is SGHDN and CDR2 is FVKESK. For the CDR3, the DNA is TGTGCCAGCAGCCAAGATCCGGGTCGGAGAGCTTTCTTT. Translated: CASSQDPGRRAFF.

The chain joins TRBV6-1 to TRBJ1-5, with TRBD1 as a possible D gene (5 bases). The CDR3 covers 15 residues. In germline, CDR1 is MNHNS, CDR2 SASEGT. Trimming stripped 1 base from V and 4 bases from J, with 11 bases between. CDR3 in amino acids: CASSEDRNPNQPQHF. Here the CDR3 DNA reads TGTGCCAGCAGTGAAGACAGGAACCCAAATCAGCCCCAGCATTTT.

Of note for this clonotype: At one end the junction does not follow the germline gene, possibly because of a read error. The chain joins TRBV18 to TRBJ2-7; 8 positions agree with TRBD2. Germline loops: CDR1 KGHSH, CDR2 LQKENI. This CDR3 region has 14 residues. The CDR3 protein is CASSPRTSIYEQYF. The CDR3 DNA follows: TGCGCCAGCTCTCCCCGGACTAGCATCTACGAGCAGTACTTC. Variable domain in full (rest from reference TRBV18 and TRBJ2-7): NAGVMQNPRHLVRRRGQEARLRCSPMKGHSHVYWYRQLPEEGLKFMVYLQKENIIDESGMPKERFSAEFPKEGPSILRIQQVVRGDSAAYFCASSPRTSIYEQYFGPGTRLTVT.